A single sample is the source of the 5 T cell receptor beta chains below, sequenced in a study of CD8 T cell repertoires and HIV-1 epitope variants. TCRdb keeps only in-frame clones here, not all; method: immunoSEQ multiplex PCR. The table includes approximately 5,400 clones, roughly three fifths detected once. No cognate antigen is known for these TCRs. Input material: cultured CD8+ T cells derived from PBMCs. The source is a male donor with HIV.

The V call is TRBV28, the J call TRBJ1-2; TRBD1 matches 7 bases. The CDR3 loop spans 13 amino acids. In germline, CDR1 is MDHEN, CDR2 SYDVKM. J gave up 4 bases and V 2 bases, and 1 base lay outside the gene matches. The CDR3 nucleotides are TGTGCCAGCAGTTTAGGGACAGCCTATGGCTACACCTTC. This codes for CASSLGTAYGYTF.

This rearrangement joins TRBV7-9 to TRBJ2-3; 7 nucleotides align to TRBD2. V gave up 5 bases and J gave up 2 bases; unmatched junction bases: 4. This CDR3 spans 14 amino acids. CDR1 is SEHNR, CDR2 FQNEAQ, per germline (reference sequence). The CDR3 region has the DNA TGTGCCAGCAGCCCGAGCGGGAACACAGATACGCAGTATTTT. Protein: CASSPSGNTDTQYF.

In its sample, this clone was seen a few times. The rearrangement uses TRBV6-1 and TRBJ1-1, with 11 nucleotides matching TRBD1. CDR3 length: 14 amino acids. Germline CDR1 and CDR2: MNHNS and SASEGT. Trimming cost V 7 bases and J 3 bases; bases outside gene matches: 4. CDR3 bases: TGTGCCAGCACCAGGACAGGGGGCTACACTGAAGCTTTCTTT. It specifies CASTRTGGYTEAFF.

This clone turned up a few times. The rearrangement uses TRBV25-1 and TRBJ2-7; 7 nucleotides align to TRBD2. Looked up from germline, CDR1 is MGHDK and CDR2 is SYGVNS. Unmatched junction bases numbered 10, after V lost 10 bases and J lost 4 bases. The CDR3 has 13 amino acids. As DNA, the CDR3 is TGTGCCACCGGAGGCGCTAGCGGTTACGAGCAGTACTTC. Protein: CATGGASGYEQYF.

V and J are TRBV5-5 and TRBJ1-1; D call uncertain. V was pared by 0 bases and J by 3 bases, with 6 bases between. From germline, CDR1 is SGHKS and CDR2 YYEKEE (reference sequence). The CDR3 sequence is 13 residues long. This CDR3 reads CASSLASDTEAFF. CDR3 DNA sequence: TGTGCCAGCAGCTTGGCCAGCGACACTGAAGCTTTCTTT.